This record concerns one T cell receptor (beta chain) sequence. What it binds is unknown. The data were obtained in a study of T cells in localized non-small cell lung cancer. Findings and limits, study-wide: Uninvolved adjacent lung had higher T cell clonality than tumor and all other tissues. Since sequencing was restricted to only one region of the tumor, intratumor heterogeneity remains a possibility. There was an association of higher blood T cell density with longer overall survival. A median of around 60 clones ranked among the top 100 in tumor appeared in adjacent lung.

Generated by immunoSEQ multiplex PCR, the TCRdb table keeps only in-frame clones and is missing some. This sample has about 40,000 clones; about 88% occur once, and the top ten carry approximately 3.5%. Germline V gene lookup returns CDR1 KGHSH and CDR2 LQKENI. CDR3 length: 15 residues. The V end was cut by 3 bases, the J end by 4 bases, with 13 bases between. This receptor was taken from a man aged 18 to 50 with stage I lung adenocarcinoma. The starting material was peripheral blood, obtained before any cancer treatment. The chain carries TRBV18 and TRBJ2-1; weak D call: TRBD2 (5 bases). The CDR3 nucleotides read TGTGCCAGCTCACCCCCCCTGGACTCTTACAATGAGCAGTTCTTC. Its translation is CASSPPLDSYNEQFF.